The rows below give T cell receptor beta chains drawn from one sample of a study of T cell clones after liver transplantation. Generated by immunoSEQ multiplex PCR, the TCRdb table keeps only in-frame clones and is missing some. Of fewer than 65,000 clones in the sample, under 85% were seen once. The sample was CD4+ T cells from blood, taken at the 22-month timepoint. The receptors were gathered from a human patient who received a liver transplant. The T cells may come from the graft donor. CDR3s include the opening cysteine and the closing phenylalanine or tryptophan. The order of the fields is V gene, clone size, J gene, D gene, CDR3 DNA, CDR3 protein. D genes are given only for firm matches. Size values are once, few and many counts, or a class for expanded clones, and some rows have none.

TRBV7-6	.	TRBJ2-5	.	TGTGCCAGCAGCTTACGGGGGGCACTTCAAGAGACCCAGTACTTC	CASSLRGALQETQYF
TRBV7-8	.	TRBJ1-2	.	TGTGCCAGCAGCATTGCCGGGGTCAACTATGGCTACACCTTC	CASSIAGVNYGYTF
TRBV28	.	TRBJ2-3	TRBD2	TGTGCCAGCAGTCCCTTACTAGCGGGGGGGCAAGATACGCAGTATTTT	CASSPLLAGGQDTQYF
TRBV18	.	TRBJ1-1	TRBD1	TGTGCCAGCTCACCCCCGGGACAGGGTAGTGAAGCTTTCTTT	CASSPPGQGSEAFF
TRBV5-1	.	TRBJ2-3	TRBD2	TGCGCCAGCAGCCCGGGACTAGCGGGGGGGCAGGATACGCAGTATTTT	CASSPGLAGGQDTQYF
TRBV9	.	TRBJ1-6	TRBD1	TGTGCCAGCTCTGACACAGGGGACTATAATTCACCCCTCCACTTT	CASSDTGDYNSPLHF
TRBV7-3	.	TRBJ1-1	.	TGTGCCAGCAGCTCGGGACCAAACACTGAAGCTTTCTTT	CASSSGPNTEAFF
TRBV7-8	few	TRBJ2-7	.	TGTGCCAGCAGCAAGCGGGACAGATCCTACGAGCAGTACTTC	CASSKRDRSYEQYF
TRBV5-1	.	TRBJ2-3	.	TGCGCCAGCAGCTTGTTACCGGGTTTTAGCACAGATACGCAGTATTTT	CASSLLPGFSTDTQYF
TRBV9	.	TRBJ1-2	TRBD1	TGTGCCAGCAGCTTCCGGGACAGCGCTAACTATGGCTACACCTTC	CASSFRDSANYGYTF
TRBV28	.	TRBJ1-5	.	TGTGCCAGCAGTTTCAGGGCATCTGATCAGCCCCAGCATTTT	CASSFRASDQPQHF
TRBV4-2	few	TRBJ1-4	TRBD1	TGTGCCAGCAGCCAGGGGACAGGCCCAACTAATGAAAAACTGTTTTTT	CASSQGTGPTNEKLFF
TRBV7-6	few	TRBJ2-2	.	TGTGCCAGCAGTAAAGCTGCGAACACCGGGGAGCTGTTTTTT	CASSKAANTGELFF
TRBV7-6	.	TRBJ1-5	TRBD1	TGTGCCAGCAGCTTAGGGGAGGGACAGAGACACAATCAGCCCCAGCATTTT	CASSLGEGQRHNQPQHF
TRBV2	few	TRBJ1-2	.	TGTGCCAGCAGTGAGGGGGTGTGGGGCTACACCTTC	CASSEGVWGYTF
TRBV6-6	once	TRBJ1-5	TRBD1	TGTGCCACCCGGACAGGGCCCAATCAGCCCCAGCATTTT	CATRTGPNQPQHF
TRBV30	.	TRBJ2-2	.	TGTGCCTGGACCGGGGGGCCGAGCACCGGGGAGCTGTTTTTT	CAWTGGPSTGELFF
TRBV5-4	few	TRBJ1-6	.	TGTGCCAGCACCCGGGGGAGCAATAATTCACCCCTCCACTTT	CASTRGSNNSPLHF
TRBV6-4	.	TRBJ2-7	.	TGTGCCAGCAGCAAACGAGGGGGCGCGGGACGCTACGAGCAGTACTTC	CASSKRGGAGRYEQYF
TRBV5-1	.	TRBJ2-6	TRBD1	TGCGCCAGCAGCTCGTCCCGGGACAGGGTAGGGGCCAACGTCCTGACTTTC	CASSSSRDRVGANVLTF
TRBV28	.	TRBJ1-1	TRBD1	TGTGCCAGCAGTTCGGGACAGGGGGCCACTGAAGCTTTCTTT	CASSSGQGATEAFF
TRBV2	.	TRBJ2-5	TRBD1	TGTGCCAGTCCGGGACAGGGGCGAAGAGGGGAGACCCAGTACTTC	CASPGQGRRGETQYF
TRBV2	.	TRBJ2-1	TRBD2	TGTGCCAGCAGTGAACGGGGGGAGTTTGGGGAGCAGTTCTTC	CASSERGEFGEQFF
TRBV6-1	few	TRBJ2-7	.	TGTGCCAGCAGTGAATGGCAGGGGACTACCTACGAGCAGTACTTC	CASSEWQGTTYEQYF
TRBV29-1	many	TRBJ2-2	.	TGCAGCGTTGATATAACAGCCACCGGGGAGCTGTTTTTT	CSVDITATGELFF
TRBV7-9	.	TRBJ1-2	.	TGTGCCAGCAGCTTAGAAGGGGCTCTTGGCTACACCTTC	CASSLEGALGYTF
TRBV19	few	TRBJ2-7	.	TGTGCCAGTAGCGTGACGGGCCACGAGCAGTACTTC	CASSVTGHEQYF
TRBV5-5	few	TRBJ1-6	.	TGTGCCAGCAGCTTAGCGGTAACCCGTAATTCACCCCTCCACTTT	CASSLAVTRNSPLHF
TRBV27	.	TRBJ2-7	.	TGTGCCAGCTCTAATTTCAACTCCTACGAGCAGTACTTC	CASSNFNSYEQYF